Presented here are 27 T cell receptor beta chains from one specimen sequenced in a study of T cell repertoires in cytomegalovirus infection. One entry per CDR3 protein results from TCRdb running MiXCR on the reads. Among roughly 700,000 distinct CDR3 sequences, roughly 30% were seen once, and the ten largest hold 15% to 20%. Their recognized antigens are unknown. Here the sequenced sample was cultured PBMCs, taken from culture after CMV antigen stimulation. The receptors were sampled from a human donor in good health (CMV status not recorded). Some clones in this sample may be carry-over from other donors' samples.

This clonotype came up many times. Here the CDR3 reads CASSLIAAETQYF. The CDR3 nucleotides read TGTGCCAGCAGCTTAATAGCGGCCGAGACCCAGTACTTC. This chain joins TRBV7-2 and TRBJ2-5; perhaps TRBD2 as D (6 bases). Looked up from germline, CDR1 is SGHTA and CDR2 is FQGNSA. V was cut by 2 bases and J by 5 bases, with 9 bases left in between. The CDR3 covers 13 residues. The entire variable domain, with the rest obtained from reference TRBV7-2 and TRBJ2-5, is as follows: GAGVSQSPSNKVTEKGKDVELRCDPISGHTALYWYRQSLGQGLEFLIYFQGNSAPDKSGLPSDRFSAERTGGSVSTLTIQRTQQEDSAVYLCASSLIAAETQYFGPGTRLLVL.

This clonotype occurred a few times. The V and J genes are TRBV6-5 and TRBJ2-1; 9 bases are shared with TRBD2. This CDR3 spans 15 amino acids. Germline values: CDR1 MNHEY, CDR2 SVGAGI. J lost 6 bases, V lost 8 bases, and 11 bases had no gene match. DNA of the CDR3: TGTGCCAGCTTCCGACTAGCGGCAACTTCCAATGAGCAGTTCTTC. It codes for CASFRLAATSNEQFF.

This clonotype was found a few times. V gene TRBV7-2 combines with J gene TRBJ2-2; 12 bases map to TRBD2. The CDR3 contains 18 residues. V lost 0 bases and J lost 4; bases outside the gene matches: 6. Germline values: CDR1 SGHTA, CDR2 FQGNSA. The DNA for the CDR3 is TGTGCCAGCAGCTTAGCCCCGACTAGCGGGGGTTTCACCGGGGAGCTGTTTTTT. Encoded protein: CASSLAPTSGGFTGELFF.

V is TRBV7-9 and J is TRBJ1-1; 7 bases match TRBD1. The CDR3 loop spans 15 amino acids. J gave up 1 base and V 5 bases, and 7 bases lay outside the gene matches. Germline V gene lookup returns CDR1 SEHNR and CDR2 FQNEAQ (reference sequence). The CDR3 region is CASSRTGTANTEAFF. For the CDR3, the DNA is TGTGCCAGCAGCCGAACCGGGACAGCGAACACTGAAGCTTTCTTT.

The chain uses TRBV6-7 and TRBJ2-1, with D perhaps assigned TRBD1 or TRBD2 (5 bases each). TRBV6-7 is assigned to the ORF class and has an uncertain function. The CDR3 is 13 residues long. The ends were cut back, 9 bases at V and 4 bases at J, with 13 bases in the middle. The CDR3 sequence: CARGERGYNEQFF. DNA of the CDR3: TGTGCCAGGGGGGAGCGAGGGTACAATGAGCAGTTCTTC.

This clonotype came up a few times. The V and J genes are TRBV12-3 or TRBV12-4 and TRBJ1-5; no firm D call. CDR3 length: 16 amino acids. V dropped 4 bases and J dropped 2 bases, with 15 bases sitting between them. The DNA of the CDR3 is TGTGCCAGCAGTTGGGAGAGACCATTCGGCAATCAGCCCCAGCATTTT. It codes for CASSWERPFGNQPQHF.

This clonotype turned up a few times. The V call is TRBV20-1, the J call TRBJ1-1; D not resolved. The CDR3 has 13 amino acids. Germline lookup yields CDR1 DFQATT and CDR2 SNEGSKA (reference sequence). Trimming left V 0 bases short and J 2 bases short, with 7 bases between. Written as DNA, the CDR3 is TGCAGTGCTAGAGAGGACCGTAACACTGAAGCTTTCTTT. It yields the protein CSAREDRNTEAFF.

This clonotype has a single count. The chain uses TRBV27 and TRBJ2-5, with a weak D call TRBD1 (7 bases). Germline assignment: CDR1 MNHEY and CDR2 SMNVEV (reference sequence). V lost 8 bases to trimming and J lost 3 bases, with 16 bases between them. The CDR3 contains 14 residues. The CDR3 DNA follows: TGTGCCAGCGGCCCCATCAGGGGGGAAGAGACCCAGTACTTC. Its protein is CASGPIRGEETQYF.

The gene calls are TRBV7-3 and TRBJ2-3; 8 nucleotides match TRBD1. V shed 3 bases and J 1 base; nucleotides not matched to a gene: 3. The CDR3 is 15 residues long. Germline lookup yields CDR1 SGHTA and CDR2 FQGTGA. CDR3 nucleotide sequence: TGTGCCAGCAGCTTTACGGGACAGGGCACAGATACGCAGTATTTT. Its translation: CASSFTGQGTDTQYF. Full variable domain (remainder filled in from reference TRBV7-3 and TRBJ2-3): GAGVSQTPSNKVTEKGKYVELRCDPISGHTALYWYRQSLGQGPEFLIYFQGTGAADDSGLPNDRFFAVRPEGSVSTLKIQRTERGDSAVYLCASSFTGQGTDTQYFGPGTRLTVL.

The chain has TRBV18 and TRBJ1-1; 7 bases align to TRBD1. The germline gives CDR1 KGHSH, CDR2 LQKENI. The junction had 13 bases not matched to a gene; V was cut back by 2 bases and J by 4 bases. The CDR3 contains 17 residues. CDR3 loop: CASSPGRQGGIGTEAFF. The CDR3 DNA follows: TGTGCCAGCTCACCAGGTAGACAGGGAGGTATCGGCACTGAAGCTTTCTTT.

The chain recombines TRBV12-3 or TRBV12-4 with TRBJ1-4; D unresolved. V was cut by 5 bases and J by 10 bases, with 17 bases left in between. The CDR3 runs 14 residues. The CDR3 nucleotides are TGTGCCAGCAGTCCCGGGTCCTCGGCGGGAAAACTGTTTTTT. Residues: CASSPGSSAGKLFF.

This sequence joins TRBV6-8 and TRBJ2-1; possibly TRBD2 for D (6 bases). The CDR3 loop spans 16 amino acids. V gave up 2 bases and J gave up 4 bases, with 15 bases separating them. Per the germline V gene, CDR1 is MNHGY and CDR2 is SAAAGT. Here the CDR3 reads CASSYDRRGGYNEQFF. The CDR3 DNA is TGTGCCAGCAGTTACGACCGGCGGGGTGGATACAATGAGCAGTTCTTC.

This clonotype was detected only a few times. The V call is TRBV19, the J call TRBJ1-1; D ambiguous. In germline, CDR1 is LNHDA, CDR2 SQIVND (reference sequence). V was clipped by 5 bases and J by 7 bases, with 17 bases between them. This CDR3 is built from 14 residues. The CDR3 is CASSLFVLSREAFF. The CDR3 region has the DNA TGTGCCAGTAGTCTCTTCGTCCTTTCACGTGAAGCTTTCTTT.

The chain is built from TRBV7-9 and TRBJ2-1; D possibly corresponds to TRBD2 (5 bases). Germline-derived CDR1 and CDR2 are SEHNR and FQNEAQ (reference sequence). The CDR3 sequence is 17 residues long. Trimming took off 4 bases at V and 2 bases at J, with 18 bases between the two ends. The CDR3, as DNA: TGTGCCAGCAGCTCCATCCTAGCTCCCGGGGCCTACAATGAGCAGTTCTTC. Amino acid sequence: CASSSILAPGAYNEQFF.

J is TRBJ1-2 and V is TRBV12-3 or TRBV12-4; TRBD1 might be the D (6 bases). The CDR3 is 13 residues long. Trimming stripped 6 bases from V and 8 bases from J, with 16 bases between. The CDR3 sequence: CASRQGGVGGYTF. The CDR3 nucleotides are TGTGCCAGCAGACAAGGGGGGGTGGGCGGCTACACCTTC.

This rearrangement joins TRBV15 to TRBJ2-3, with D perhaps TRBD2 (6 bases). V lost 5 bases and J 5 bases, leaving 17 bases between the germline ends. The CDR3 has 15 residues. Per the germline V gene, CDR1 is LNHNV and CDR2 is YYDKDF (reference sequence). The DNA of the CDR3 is TGTGCCACCAGCGCAGCGGGCGGGGTGGTAGATACGCAGTATTTT. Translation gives CATSAAGGVVDTQYF.

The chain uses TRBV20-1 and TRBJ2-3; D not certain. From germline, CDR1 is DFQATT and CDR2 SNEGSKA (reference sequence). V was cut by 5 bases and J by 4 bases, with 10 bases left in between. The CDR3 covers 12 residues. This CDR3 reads CSAPYDPDTQYF. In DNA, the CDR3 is TGCAGTGCTCCATATGACCCAGATACGCAGTATTTT.

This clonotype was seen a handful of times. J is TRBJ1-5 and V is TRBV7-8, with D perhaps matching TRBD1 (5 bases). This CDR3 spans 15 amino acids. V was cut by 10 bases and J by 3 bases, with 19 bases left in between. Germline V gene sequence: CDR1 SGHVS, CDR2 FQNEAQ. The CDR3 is CATAPEAGYNQPQHF. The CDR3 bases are TGTGCCACCGCCCCCGAGGCAGGGTACAATCAGCCCCAGCATTTT.

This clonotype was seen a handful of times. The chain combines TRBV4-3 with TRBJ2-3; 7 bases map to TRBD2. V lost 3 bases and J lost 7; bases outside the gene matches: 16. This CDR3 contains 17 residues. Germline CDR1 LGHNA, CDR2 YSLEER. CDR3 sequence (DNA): TGCGCCAGCAGCCACGGAAGCATGGCTAGCGGATATAATACGCAGTATTTT. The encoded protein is CASSHGSMASGYNTQYF.

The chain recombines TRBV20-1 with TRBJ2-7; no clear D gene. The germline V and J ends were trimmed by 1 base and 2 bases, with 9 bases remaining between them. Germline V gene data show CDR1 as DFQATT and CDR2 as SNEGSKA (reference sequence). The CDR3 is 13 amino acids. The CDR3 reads CSARGHTTYEQYF. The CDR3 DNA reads TGCAGTGCTAGAGGTCACACCACCTACGAGCAGTACTTC.

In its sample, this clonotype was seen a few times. For the CDR3, the DNA is TGTGCCAGCAGGCATAATTCAGACGAGCAGTACTTC. Its translation: CASRHNSDEQYF. The chain combines TRBV7-9 with TRBJ2-7, with D hard to call. V was cut by 6 bases and J by 5 bases, with 11 bases left in between. The V gene's germline CDR1 is SEHNR and CDR2 FQNEAQ (reference sequence). CDR3 length: 12 residues.

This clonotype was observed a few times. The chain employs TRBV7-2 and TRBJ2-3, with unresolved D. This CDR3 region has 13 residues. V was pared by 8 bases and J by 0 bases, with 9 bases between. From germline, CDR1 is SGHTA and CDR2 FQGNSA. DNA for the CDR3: TGTGCCAGCGCCCCCTACAGCACAGATACGCAGTATTTT. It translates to CASAPYSTDTQYF. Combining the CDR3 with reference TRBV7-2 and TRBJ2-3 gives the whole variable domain GAGVSQSPSNKVTEKGKDVELRCDPISGHTALYWYRQSLGQGLEFLIYFQGNSAPDKSGLPSDRFSAERTGGSVSTLTIQRTQQEDSAVYLCASAPYSTDTQYFGPGTRLTVL.

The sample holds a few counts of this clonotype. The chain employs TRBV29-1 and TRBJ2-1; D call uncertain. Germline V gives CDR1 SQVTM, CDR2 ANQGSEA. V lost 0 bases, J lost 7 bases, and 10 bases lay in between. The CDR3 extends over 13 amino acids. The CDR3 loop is CSVEETYGNEQFF. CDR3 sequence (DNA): TGCAGCGTTGAAGAAACATACGGTAATGAGCAGTTCTTC.

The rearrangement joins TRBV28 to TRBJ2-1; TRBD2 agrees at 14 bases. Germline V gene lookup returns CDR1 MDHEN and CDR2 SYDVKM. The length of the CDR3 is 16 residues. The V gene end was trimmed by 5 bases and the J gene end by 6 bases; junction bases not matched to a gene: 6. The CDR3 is CASSVPGLAGVNEQFF. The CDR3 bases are TGTGCCAGCAGTGTTCCGGGACTAGCGGGAGTCAATGAGCAGTTCTTC.

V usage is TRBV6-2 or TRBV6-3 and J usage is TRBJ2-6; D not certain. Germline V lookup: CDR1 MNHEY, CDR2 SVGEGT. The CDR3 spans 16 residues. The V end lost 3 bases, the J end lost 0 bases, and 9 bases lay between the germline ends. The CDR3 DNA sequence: TGTGCCAGCAGTTATGAAAGGAGCTCTGGGGCCAACGTCCTGACTTTC. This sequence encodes CASSYERSSGANVLTF.

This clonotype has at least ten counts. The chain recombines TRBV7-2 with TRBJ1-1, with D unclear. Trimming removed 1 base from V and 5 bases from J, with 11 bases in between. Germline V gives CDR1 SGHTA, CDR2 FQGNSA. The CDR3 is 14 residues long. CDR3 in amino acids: CASSLGMFRTEAFF. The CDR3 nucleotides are TGTGCCAGCAGCTTAGGAATGTTTAGGACTGAAGCTTTCTTT.

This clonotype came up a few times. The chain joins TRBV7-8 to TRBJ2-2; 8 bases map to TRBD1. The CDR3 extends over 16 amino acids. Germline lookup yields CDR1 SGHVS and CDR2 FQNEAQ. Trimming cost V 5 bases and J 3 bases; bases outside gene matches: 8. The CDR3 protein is CASSLQGGLYTGELFF. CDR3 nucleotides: TGTGCCAGCAGCCTACAGGGGGGATTGTACACCGGGGAGCTGTTTTTT.